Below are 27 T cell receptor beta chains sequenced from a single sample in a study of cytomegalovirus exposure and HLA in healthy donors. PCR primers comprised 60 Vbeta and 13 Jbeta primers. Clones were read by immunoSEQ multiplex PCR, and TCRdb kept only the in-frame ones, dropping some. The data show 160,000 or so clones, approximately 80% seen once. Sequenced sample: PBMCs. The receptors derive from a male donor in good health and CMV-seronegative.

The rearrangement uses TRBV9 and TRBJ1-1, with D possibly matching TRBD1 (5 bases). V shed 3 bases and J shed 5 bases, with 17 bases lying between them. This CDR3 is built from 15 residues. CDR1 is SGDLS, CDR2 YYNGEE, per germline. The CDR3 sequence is CASSESGGVGTEAFF. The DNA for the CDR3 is TGTGCCAGCAGCGAAAGTGGGGGGGTTGGAACTGAAGCTTTCTTT. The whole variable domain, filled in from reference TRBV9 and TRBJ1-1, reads DSGVTQTPKHLITATGQRVTLRCSPRSGDLSVYWYQQSLDQGLQFLIQYYNGEERAKGNILERFSAQQFPDLHSELNLSSLELGDSALYFCASSESGGVGTEAFFGQGTRLTVV.

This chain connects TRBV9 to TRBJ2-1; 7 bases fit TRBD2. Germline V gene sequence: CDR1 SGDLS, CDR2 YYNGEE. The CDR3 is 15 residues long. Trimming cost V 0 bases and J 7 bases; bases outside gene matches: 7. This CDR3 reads CASSVAAGRGNEQFF. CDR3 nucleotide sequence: TGTGCCAGCAGCGTAGCGGCAGGGAGGGGAAATGAGCAGTTCTTC.

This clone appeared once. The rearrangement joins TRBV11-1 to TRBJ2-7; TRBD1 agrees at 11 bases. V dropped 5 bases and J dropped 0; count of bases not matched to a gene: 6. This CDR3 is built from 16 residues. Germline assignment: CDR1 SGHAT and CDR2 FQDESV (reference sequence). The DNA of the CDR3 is TGTGCCAGCAGCCCGCGGGACAGGGGGTCCTCCTACGAGCAGTACTTC. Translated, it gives CASSPRDRGSSYEQYF.

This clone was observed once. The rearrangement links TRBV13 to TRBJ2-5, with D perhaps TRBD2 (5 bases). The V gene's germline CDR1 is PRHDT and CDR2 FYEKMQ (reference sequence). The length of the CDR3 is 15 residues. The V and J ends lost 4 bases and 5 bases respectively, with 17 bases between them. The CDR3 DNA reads TGTGCCAGCAGCTACACCCGGGAAGCAAGGGAGACCCAGTACTTC. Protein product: CASSYTREARETQYF.

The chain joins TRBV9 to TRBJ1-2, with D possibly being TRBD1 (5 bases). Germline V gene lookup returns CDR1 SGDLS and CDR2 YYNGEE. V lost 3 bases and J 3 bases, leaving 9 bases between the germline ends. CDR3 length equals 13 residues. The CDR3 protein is CASSGGLHYGYTF. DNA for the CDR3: TGTGCCAGCAGCGGGGGCCTACACTATGGCTACACCTTC.

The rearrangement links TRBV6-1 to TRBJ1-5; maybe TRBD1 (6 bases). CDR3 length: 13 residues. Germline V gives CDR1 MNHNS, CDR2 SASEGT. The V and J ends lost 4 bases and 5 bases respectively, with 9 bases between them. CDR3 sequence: CASSGTEYQPQHF. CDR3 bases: TGTGCCAGCAGTGGGACAGAGTATCAGCCCCAGCATTTT.

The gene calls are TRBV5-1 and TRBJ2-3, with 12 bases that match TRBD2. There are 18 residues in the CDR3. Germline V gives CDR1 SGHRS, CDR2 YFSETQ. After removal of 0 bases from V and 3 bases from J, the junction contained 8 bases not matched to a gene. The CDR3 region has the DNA TGCGCCAGCAGCTTGGAACCTAGCGGGGGGGCCATGACAGATACGCAGTATTTT. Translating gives CASSLEPSGGAMTDTQYF.

CDR3 loop: CASTETSGGFETQYF. The CDR3 DNA follows: TGTGCCAGCACCGAAACTAGCGGGGGTTTTGAGACCCAGTACTTC. The gene calls are TRBV25-1 and TRBJ2-5; 11 bases are shared with TRBD2. V gave up 7 bases and J gave up 5 bases; unmatched junction bases: 9. This CDR3 contains 15 residues. The germline CDR1 and CDR2 sequences are MGHDK and SYGVNS.

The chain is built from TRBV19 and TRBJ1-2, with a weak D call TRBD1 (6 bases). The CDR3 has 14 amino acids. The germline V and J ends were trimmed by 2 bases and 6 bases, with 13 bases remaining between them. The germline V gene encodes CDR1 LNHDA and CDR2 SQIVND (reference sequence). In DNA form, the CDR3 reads TGTGCCAGTAGTATACCGGGACACAAGGATGGCTACACCTTC. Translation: CASSIPGHKDGYTF.

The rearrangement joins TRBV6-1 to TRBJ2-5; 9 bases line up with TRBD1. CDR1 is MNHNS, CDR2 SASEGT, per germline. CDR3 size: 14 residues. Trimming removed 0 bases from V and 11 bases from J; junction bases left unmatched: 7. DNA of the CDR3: TGTGCCAGCAGTGAAGCTGGGACAGGGCTCGGGCAGTACTTC. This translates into CASSEAGTGLGQYF.

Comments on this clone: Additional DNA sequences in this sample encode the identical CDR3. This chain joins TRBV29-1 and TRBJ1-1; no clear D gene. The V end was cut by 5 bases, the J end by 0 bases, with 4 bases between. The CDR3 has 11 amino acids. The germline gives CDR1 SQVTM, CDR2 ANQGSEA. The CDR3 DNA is TGCAGCGTTCAGATGAACACTGAAGCTTTCTTT. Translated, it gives CSVQMNTEAFF.

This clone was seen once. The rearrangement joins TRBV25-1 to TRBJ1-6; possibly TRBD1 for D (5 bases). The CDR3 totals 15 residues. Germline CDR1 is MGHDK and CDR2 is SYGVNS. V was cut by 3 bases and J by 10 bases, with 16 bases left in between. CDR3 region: CASSDQGGQNSPLHF. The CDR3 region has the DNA TGTGCCAGCAGTGACCAGGGAGGGCAGAACTCACCCCTCCACTTT.

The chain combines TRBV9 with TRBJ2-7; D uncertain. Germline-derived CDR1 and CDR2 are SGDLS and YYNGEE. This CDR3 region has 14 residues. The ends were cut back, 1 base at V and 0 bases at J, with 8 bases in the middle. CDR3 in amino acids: CASSVSFSSYEQYF. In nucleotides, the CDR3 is TGTGCCAGCAGCGTATCCTTTTCCTCCTACGAGCAGTACTTC.

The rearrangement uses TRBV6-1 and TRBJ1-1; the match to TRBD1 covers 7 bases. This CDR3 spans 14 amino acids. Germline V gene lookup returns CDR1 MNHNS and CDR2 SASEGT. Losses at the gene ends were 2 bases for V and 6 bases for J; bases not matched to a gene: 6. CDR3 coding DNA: TGTGCCAGCAGTGAAAGTAGGGGGCGGGCTGAAGCTTTCTTT. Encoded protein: CASSESRGRAEAFF.

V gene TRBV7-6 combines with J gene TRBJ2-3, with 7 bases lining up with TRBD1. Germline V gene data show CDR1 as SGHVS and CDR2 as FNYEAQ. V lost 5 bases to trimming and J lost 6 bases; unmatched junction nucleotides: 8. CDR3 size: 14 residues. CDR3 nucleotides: TGTGCCAGCAGCCAACAGACAGGGAAGGATACGCAGTATTTT. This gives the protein CASSQQTGKDTQYF.

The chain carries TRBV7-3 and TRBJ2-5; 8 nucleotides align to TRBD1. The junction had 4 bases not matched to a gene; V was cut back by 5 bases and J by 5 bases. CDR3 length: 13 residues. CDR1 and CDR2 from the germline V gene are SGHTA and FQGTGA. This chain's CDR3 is CASSPGDRETQYF. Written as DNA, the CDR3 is TGTGCCAGCAGCCCCGGGGACAGGGAGACCCAGTACTTC.

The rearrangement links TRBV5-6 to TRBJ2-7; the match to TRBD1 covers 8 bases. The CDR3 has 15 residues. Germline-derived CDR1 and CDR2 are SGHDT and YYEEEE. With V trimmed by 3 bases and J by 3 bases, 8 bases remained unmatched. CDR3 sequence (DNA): TGTGCCAGCAGCTCCGTACAGGGGGGATTCTACGAGCAGTACTTC. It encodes CASSSVQGGFYEQYF.

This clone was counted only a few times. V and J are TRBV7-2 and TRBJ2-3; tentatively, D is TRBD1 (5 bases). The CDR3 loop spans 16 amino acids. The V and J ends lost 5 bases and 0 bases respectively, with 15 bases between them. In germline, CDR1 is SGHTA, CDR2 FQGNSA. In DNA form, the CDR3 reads TGTGCCAGCAGCGTTCAGGGAACTGATAGCACAGATACGCAGTATTTT. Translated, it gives CASSVQGTDSTDTQYF.

DNA of the CDR3: TGTGCCAGCAGTTCCCCCCGGGACAGGGCCAAAAACATTCAGTACTTC. Translating it yields CASSSPRDRAKNIQYF. V is TRBV28 and J is TRBJ2-4; 8 bases map to TRBD1. CDR1 and CDR2 from the germline V gene are MDHEN and SYDVKM. The J segment lost 1 base and the V segment lost 4 bases, leaving 6 bases of the junction unmatched. The CDR3 extends over 16 amino acids.

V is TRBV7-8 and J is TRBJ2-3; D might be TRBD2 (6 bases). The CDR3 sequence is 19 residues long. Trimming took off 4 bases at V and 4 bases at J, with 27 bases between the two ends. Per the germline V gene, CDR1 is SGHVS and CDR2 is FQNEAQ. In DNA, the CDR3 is TGTGCCAGCAGCTCTCTACCCAGGGCCGGGACTGAAAAAGCAGATACGCAGTATTTT. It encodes CASSSLPRAGTEKADTQYF.

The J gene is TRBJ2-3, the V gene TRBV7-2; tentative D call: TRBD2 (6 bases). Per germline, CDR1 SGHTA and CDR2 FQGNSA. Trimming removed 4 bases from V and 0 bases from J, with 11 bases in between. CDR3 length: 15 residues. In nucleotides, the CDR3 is TGTGCCAGCAGCTCCGGGGCGGGGAGCACAGATACGCAGTATTTT. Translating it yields CASSSGAGSTDTQYF.

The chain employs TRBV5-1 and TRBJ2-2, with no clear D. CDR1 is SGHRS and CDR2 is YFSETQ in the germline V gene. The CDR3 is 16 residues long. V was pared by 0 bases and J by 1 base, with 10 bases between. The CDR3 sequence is CASSLDRRRNTGELFF. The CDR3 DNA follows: TGCGCCAGCAGCTTGGATAGACGGAGGAACACCGGGGAGCTGTTTTTT.

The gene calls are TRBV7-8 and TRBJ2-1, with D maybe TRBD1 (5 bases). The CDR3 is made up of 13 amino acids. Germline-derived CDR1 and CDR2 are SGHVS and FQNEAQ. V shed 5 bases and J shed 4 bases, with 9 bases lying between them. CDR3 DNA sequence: TGTGCCAGCAGCACAACAGGTTACAATGAGCAGTTCTTC. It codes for CASSTTGYNEQFF.

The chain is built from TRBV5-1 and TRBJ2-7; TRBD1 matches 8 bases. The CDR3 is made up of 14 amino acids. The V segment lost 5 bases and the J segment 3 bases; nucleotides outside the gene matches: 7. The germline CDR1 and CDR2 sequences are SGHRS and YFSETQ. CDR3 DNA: TGCGCCAGCAGACAAGGACAGGGAAACTACGAGCAGTACTTC. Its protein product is CASRQGQGNYEQYF.

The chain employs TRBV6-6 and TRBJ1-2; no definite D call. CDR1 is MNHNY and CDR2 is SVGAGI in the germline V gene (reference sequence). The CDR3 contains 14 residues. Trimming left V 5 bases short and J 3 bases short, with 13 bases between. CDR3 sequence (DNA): TGTGCCAGCAGTCGGCAAGGAGGTGACTATGGCTACACCTTC. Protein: CASSRQGGDYGYTF.

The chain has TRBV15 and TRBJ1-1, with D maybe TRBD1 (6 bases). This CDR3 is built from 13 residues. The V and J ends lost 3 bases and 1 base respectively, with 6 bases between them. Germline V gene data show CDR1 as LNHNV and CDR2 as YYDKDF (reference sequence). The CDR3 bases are TGTGCCACCAGCAGGGGACAGAACACTGAAGCTTTCTTT. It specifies CATSRGQNTEAFF.

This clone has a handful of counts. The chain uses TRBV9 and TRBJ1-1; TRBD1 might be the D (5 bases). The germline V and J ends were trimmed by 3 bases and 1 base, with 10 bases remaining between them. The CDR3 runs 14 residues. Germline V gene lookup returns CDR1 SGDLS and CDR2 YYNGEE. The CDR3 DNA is TGTGCCAGCAGCGGAACCACAGGGAACACTGAAGCTTTCTTT. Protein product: CASSGTTGNTEAFF.